This TCR beta chain was captured in a study of OX40 agonist ivuxolimab in advanced cancers. Study details: Ivuxolimab, an antibody acting as an agonist of OX40 (CD134), was used to treat patients. Three dose-escalation patients had partial responses: one with hepatocellular carcinoma and two with cutaneous melanoma. Findings and caveats of the study: No determination was made of the antigen specificity of the expanded peripheral T cells.

Sequencing was performed with immunoSEQ multiplex PCR; in TCRdb, only in-frame clones are kept and a portion is missing. This table holds about 50,000 clones, around 80% found once. Blood sampling was done at baseline, cycle 4 day 1, and cycle 7 day 1. Germline V gene sequence: CDR1 SEHNR, CDR2 FQNEAQ (reference sequence). V was pared by 5 bases and J by 0 bases, with 5 bases of the junction left unmatched. The CDR3 contains 16 residues. With regard to this clone: Its antigen is as yet unknown.

This specimen consisted of CD4+ or CD8+ T cells sorted from blood, obtained in a trial of the OX40 agonist ivuxolimab. This TCR was recovered from an adult with an advanced solid tumor such as melanoma, head and neck, liver or kidney cancer. This sequence joins TRBV7-9 and TRBJ2-1; 9 bases fit TRBD1. CDR3 DNA: TGTGCCAGCAGCGGGACAGGGACTTCCTCCTACAATGAGCAGTTCTTC. Amino acids: CASSGTGTSSYNEQFF.